These T cell receptor beta chains were read from a single sample in a study of CD8+ T cells in alopecia areata. Some clones are missing from TCRdb's copy, which holds only in-frame ones; the method was immunoSEQ multiplex PCR. This sample has hundreds of thousands of clones; 67% occur once, and the top ten carry under 1.5%. The material sequenced was CD4+ T cells sorted from blood, taken at week 0. These TCRs come from a human donor with alopecia areata. The CDR3 runs from the conserved cysteine through the conserved F or W. Each record gives: CDR3 protein, CDR3 DNA, D gene, V gene, clone size, J gene, CDR3 length. The D gene is left open where the match is weak. Where a row states a size, it is once, few, many or the class of an expanded clone; other rows omit it.

CSVQGLEQFF,TGCAGCGTACAGGGTCTTGAGCAGTTCTTC,-,TRBV29-1,few,TRBJ2-1,10
CASSARGDGYTF,TGTGCCAGCAGTGCCAGGGGAGATGGCTACACCTTC,-,TRBV27,-,TRBJ1-2,12
CASSSGLAGVTDTQYF,TGTGCCAGCAGCTCGGGACTAGCGGGGGTCACAGATACGCAGTATTTT,TRBD2,TRBV5-4,-,TRBJ2-3,16
CASSWDSNIQYF,TGCGCCAGCAGCTGGGACTCAAACATTCAGTACTTC,-,TRBV5-1,-,TRBJ2-4,12
CASSYSLYNEQFF,TGTGCCAGCAGTTACAGCCTCTACAATGAGCAGTTCTTC,-,TRBV6-6,many,TRBJ2-1,13
CASSPGAGRNYGYTF,TGTGCCAGCAGCCCGGGGGCAGGAAGAAACTATGGCTACACCTTC,-,TRBV5-6,few,TRBJ1-2,15
CSVDPDNEQFF,TGCAGCGTTGACCCCGACAATGAGCAGTTCTTC,-,TRBV29-1,-,TRBJ2-1,11
CASSSGQGASQPQHF,TGTGCCAGCAGTTCCGGACAGGGGGCGAGTCAGCCCCAGCATTTT,TRBD1,TRBV6-5,-,TRBJ1-5,15
CASSPLDSLDTQYF,TGTGCCAGCTCACCGCTAGACAGCCTAGATACGCAGTATTTT,-,TRBV18,-,TRBJ2-3,14
CASSDDQDTADTQYF,TGTGCCAGCAGTGACGACCAAGACACCGCAGATACGCAGTATTTT,-,TRBV6-1,once,TRBJ2-3,15
CSVARTASQETQYF,TGCAGCGTGGCTCGGACAGCCTCCCAAGAGACCCAGTACTTC,-,TRBV29-1,few,TRBJ2-5,14
CSARDAQTQYF,TGCAGTGCTAGAGATGCGCAGACCCAGTACTTC,-,TRBV20-1,-,TRBJ2-5,11
CAWSALLAGPQETQYF,TGTGCCTGGAGTGCTTTACTAGCGGGCCCCCAAGAGACCCAGTACTTC,TRBD2,TRBV30,-,TRBJ2-5,16
CASSLGPEQFF,TGTGCCAGCAGCTTGGGGCCTGAGCAGTTCTTC,-,TRBV5-4,-,TRBJ2-1,11
CASSEMGGHEQFF,TGTGCCAGCAGTGAAATGGGGGGGCATGAGCAGTTCTTC,-,TRBV25-1,-,TRBJ2-1,13
CASSFLQGNNSPLHF,TGTGCCAGCAGCTTTCTGCAGGGCAACAATTCACCCCTCCACTTT,-,TRBV5-6,-,TRBJ1-6,15
CASSSRDRVTDTQYF,TGTGCCAGCAGCTCCCGGGACAGGGTCACAGATACGCAGTATTTT,TRBD1,TRBV9,-,TRBJ2-3,15
CASSLWGSKTQYF,TGTGCCAGCAGTTTATGGGGTTCGAAGACCCAGTACTTC,-,TRBV27,-,TRBJ2-5,13
CASSFGEYEQYF,TGTGCCAGCAGCTTCGGCGAGTACGAGCAGTACTTC,-,TRBV11-2,-,TRBJ2-7,12
CASSDPAEETQYF,TGTGCCAGCAGCGACCCAGCGGAAGAGACCCAGTACTTC,-,TRBV9,-,TRBJ2-5,13
CAWSVRGGQETQYF,TGTGCCTGGAGTGTACGAGGGGGCCAAGAGACCCAGTACTTC,-,TRBV30,few,TRBJ2-5,14
CASSQGDYSTGELFF,TGCGCCAGCAGCCAGGGGGACTACAGCACCGGGGAGCTGTTTTTT,-,TRBV5-1,-,TRBJ2-2,15
CAWSYRAVTEAFF,TGTGCCTGGAGTTACAGGGCTGTGACTGAAGCTTTCTTT,-,TRBV30,-,TRBJ1-1,13
CASSLRQGARGTQYF,TGCGCCAGCAGCCTTCGACAGGGGGCCCGGGGGACCCAGTACTTC,TRBD1,TRBV5-1,-,TRBJ2-5,15
CSARDSEYEQYF,TGCAGCGCCCGGGACAGCGAATACGAGCAGTACTTC,TRBD1,TRBV29-1,-,TRBJ2-7,12
CSVQEQIHNSPLHF,TGCAGCGTCCAGGAACAGATTCATAATTCACCCCTCCACTTT,-,TRBV29-1,-,TRBJ1-6,14
CASTPTPADNEQFF,TGTGCCAGCACCCCGACGCCAGCTGACAATGAGCAGTTCTTC,-,TRBV2,few,TRBJ2-1,14
CSVASGGSIGPQDTQYF,TGCAGCGTTGCTAGCGGGGGGTCGATCGGCCCCCAAGATACGCAGTATTTT,TRBD2,TRBV29-1,few,TRBJ2-3,17
CASSSRGAGTETQYF,TGCGCCAGCAGCTCACGAGGGGCGGGAACGGAGACCCAGTACTTC,-,TRBV5-1,-,TRBJ2-5,15
CATSRDPRYEQYF,TGTGCCACCAGCAGAGACCCCAGATACGAGCAGTACTTC,-,TRBV15,-,TRBJ2-7,13
CASSLTGGDQPQHF,TGTGCCAGTAGTCTGACAGGGGGCGATCAGCCCCAGCATTTT,TRBD1,TRBV19,-,TRBJ1-5,14
CASSLGEETQYF,TGTGCCAGCAGCTTAGGGGAAGAGACCCAGTACTTC,-,TRBV5-4,few,TRBJ2-5,12
CASSDLWGPPYEQYF,TGTGCCAGCAGTGATCTTTGGGGGCCCCCCTACGAGCAGTACTTC,-,TRBV11-2,-,TRBJ2-7,15
CASSLGTQRETQYF,TGTGCCAGCAGCTTAGGGACACAGCGAGAGACCCAGTACTTC,-,TRBV11-2,-,TRBJ2-5,14
CASRLAGESEQFF,TGTGCCAGCAGACTAGCGGGGGAAAGTGAGCAGTTCTTC,TRBD2,TRBV9,-,TRBJ2-1,13